This T cell receptor beta chain was captured in a study of blood T cell repertoires in COVID-19. Study background: COVID-19 samples, acute and convalescent, were from the United States, Italy and Spain.

CDR3 length equals 15 residues. Per the germline V gene, CDR1 is SGHTA and CDR2 is FQGNSA. V was shortened by 4 bases and J by 1 base, with 12 bases between the two germline ends. Per the study methods: From reference gene primer amplification, estimates of nucleated cell counts were derived. TCRdb's table, derived via immunoSEQ multiplex PCR, lists solely in-frame clones and lacks some. The V and J calls and clone size come from that table; D and trimming were worked out from the DNA. The table shows some 150,000 clones, with roughly 86% occurring only once. The chain recombines TRBV7-2 with TRBJ2-3; D perhaps matches TRBD2 (5 bases). This receptor was obtained from a man between 65 and 79 years old with acute or convalescent COVID-19. The specimen sequenced was peripheral blood. The CDR3 DNA reads TGTGCCAGCAGCTCACCGGGGTCCCGCACAGATACGCAGTATTTT. Its protein product is CASSSPGSRTDTQYF. The entire variable domain, with the rest obtained from reference TRBV7-2 and TRBJ2-3, is as follows: GAGVSQSPSNKVTEKGKDVELRCDPISGHTALYWYRQSLGQGLEFLIYFQGNSAPDKSGLPSDRFSAERTGGSVSTLTIQRTQQEDSAVYLCASSSPGSRTDTQYFGPGTRLTVL.